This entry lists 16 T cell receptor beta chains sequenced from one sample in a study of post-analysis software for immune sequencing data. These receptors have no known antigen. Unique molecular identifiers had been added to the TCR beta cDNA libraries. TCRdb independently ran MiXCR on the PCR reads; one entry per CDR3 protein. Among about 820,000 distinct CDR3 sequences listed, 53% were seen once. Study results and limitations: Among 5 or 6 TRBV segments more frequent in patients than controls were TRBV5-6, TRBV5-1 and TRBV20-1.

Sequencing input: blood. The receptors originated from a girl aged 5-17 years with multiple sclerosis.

CDR3 residues: CASSLSRDSPSYNEQFF. The CDR3 region has the DNA TGTGCCAGCAGCCTAAGCCGGGACTCCCCCTCCTACAATGAGCAGTTCTTC. The chain uses TRBV4-2 and TRBJ2-1, with a tentative D call TRBD2 (6 bases). CDR3 size: 17 residues. Trimming removed 4 bases at V and 0 bases at J, with 16 bases between. Germline CDR1 LGHNA, CDR2 YNFKEQ.

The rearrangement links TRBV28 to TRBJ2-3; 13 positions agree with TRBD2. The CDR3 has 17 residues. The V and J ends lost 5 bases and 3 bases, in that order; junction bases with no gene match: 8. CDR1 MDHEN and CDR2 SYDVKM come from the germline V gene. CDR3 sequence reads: CASSRTSGRVWTDTQYF. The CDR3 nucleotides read TGTGCCAGCAGTCGGACTAGCGGGAGAGTCTGGACAGATACGCAGTATTTT.

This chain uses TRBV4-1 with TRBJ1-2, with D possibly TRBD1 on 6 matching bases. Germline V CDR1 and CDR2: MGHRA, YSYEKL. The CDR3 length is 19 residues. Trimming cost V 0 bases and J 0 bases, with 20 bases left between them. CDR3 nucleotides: TGCGCCAGCAGCCAAGATGGGCTCGGGACATACGGCACTAACTATGGCTACACCTTC. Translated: CASSQDGLGTYGTNYGYTF.

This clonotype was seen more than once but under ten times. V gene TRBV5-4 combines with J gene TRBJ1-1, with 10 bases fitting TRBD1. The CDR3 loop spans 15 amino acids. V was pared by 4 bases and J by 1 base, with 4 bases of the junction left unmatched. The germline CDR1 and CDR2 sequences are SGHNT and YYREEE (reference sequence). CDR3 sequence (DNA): TGTGCCAGCAGCCCCCGGGACAGGGGGAACACTGAAGCTTTCTTT. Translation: CASSPRDRGNTEAFF.

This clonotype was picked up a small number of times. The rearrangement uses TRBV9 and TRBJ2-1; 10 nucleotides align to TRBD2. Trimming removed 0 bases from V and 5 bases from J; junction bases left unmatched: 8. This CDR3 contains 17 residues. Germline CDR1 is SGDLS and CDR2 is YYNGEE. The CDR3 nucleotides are TGTGCCAGCAGCGTAGGGTTAGTCGGGACTAGCGACAATGAGCAGTTCTTC. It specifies CASSVGLVGTSDNEQFF.

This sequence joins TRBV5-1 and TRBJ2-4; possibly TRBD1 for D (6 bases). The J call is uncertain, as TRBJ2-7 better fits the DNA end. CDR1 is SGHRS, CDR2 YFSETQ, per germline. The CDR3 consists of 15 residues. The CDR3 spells CASSLTGTLPYEQYF. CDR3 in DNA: TGCGCCAGCAGCTTGACCGGGACACTGCCCTACGAGCAGTACTTC.

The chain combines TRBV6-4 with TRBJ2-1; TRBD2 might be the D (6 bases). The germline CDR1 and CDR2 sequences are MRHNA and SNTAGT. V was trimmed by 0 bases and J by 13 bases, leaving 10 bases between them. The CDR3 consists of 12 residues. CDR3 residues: CASSDSGLDQFF. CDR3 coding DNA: TGTGCCAGCAGTGACTCGGGACTGGATCAGTTCTTC.

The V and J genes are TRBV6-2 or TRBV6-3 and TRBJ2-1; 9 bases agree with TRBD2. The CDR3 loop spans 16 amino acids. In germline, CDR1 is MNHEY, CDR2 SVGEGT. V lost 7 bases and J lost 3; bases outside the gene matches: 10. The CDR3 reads CASTEASGGFYNEQFF. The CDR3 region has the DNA TGTGCCAGCACCGAAGCCAGCGGGGGGTTCTACAATGAGCAGTTCTTC.

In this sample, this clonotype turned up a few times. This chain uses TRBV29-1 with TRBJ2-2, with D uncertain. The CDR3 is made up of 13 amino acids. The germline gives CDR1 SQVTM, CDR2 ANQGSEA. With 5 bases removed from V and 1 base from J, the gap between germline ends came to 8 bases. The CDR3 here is CSVSNGNTGELFF. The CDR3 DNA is TGCAGCGTTTCGAATGGGAACACCGGGGAGCTGTTTTTT.

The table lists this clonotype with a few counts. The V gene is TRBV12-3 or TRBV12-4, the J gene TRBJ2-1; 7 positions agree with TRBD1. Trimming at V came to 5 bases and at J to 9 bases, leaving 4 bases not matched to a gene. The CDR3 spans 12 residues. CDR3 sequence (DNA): TGTGCCAGCAGTGGGGGACAGACTGAGCAGTTCTTC. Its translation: CASSGGQTEQFF.

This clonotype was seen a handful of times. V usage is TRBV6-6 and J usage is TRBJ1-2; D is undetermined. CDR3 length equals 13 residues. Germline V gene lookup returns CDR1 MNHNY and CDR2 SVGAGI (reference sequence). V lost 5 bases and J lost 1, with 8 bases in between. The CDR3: CASSPSNNYGYTF. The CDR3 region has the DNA TGTGCCAGCAGTCCTTCCAATAACTATGGCTACACCTTC.

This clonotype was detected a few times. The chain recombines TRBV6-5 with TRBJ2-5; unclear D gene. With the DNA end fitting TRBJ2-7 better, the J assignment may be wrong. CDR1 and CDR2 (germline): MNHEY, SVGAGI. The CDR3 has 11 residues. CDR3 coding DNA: TGTGCCAGCAGTTACCAAAGCGAGCAGTACTTC. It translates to CASSYQSEQYF.

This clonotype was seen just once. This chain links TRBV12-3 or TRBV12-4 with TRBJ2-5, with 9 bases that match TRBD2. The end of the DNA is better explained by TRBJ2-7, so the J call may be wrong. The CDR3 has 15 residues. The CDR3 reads CASTLAGGPGYEQYF. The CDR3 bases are TGTGCCAGCACCCTCGCGGGAGGGCCCGGTTACGAGCAGTACTTC.

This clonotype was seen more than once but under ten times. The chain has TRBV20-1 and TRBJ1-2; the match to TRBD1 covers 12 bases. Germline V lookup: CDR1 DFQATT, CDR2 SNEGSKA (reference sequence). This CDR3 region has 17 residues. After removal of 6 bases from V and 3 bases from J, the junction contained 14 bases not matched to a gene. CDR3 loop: CSASALGQGARDYGYTF. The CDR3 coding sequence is TGCAGTGCGTCTGCCTTGGGACAGGGGGCCCGGGACTATGGCTACACCTTC.

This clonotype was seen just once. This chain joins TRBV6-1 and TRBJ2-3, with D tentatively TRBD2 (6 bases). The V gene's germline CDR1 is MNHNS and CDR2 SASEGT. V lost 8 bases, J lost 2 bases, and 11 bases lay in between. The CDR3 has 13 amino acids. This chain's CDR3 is CASRTTPTDTQYF. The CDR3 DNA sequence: TGTGCCAGCCGGACTACACCCACAGATACGCAGTATTTT.

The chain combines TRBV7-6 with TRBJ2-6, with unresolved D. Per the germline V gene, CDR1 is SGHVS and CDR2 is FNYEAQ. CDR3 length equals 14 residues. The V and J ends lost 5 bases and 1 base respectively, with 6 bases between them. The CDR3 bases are TGTGCCAGCAGCACGGCATCTGGGGCCAACGTCCTGACTTTC. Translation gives CASSTASGANVLTF.